The rows below give T cell receptor beta chains drawn from one sample of a study of T cells in Graves' hyperthyroidism and ophthalmopathy. MiXCR, run by TCRdb on the multiplex PCR reads, gives a single entry per CDR3 protein. The sample holds under 300,000 distinct CDR3 sequences, about 14% seen once. Sequencing used blood. The receptor set was obtained from a woman under 40 with Graves' hyperthyroidism that later progressed to Graves' ophthalmopathy. The CDR3 runs from the conserved cysteine through the conserved F or W. A row's size may be missing; if present it is once, few, many or a size class.

>-|TRBJ2-4|TRBV19
CASSFPGPKNIQYF
>many|TRBJ2-5|TRBV12-3/TRBV12-4
CASSLFSGNSGRQETQYF
>many|TRBJ2-1|TRBV3-1
CASSPRDLENEQFF
>many|TRBJ2-1|TRBV5-1
CASSQGLASNEQFF
>many|TRBJ2-5|TRBV7-2
CASSHGGTQYF
>-|TRBJ1-4|TRBV5-1
CASSLEQGLNEKLFF
>many|TRBJ1-1|TRBV7-8
CASSPGTDRKAFF
>many|TRBJ2-7|TRBV6-1
CASTTPSNEQYF
>many|TRBJ2-7|TRBV27
CASSITGALTYEQYF
>many|TRBJ2-7|TRBV7-6
CASSLPWTSGSPPSYEQYF